The sequence of this TCR beta chain was determined in a study of blood T cell repertoires in COVID-19. Study information: Donors in the United States, Italy and Spain gave samples during acute or convalescent COVID-19. Sources were T cells, B-cell-depleted T cells, or PBMCs; the material itself was cDNA or gDNA.

Germline-derived CDR1 and CDR2 are LNHDA and SQIVND (reference sequence). The CDR3 loop spans 17 amino acids. The V gene end was trimmed by 7 bases and the J gene end by 2 bases; junction bases not matched to a gene: 16. As originally analysed: Reference gene primer amplification gave nucleated cell count estimates. Generated by immunoSEQ multiplex PCR, the TCRdb table keeps only in-frame clones and is missing some. V, J and clone size were drawn from that table, and D and trimming were deduced from the DNA. The table has under 300,000 clones, roughly 89% seen once. This receptor was taken from a man aged 25-40 years who had recovered from COVID-19. This chain uses TRBV19 with TRBJ1-2, with 7 bases fitting TRBD1. The material sequenced was peripheral blood. Here the CDR3 DNA reads TGTGCCAGTATCCCATGGGACAGTGCGACCCGCAACTATGGCTACACCTTC. As protein: CASIPWDSATRNYGYTF.